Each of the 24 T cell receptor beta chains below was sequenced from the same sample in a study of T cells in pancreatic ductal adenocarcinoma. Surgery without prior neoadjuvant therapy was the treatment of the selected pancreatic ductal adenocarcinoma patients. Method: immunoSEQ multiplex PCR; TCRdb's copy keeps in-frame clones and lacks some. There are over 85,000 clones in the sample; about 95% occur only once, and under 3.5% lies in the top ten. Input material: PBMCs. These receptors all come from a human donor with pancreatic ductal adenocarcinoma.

CDR3 in DNA: TGTGCCACCAGCAGAGGAAGGGAGGTGGGTCAAGAGCAGTACTTC. This encodes CATSRGREVGQEQYF. This rearrangement joins TRBV15 to TRBJ2-7; D perhaps matches TRBD2 (6 bases). The germline V and J ends were trimmed by 1 base and 7 bases, with 17 bases remaining between them. Per germline, CDR1 LNHNV and CDR2 YYDKDF (reference sequence). The CDR3 runs to 15 residues. The full variable domain, with the rest looked up from reference TRBV15 and TRBJ2-7, is DAMVIQNPRYQVTQFGKPVTLSCSQTLNHNVMYWYQQKSSQAPKLLFHYYDKDFNNEADTPDNFQSRRPNTSFCFLDIRSPGLGDTAMYLCATSRGREVGQEQYFGPGTRLTVT.

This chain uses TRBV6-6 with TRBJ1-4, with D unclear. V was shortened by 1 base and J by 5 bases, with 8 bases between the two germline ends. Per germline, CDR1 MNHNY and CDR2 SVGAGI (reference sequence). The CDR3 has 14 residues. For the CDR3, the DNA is TGTGCCAGCAGTTACTTACGGGGAAATGAAAAACTGTTTTTT. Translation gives CASSYLRGNEKLFF.

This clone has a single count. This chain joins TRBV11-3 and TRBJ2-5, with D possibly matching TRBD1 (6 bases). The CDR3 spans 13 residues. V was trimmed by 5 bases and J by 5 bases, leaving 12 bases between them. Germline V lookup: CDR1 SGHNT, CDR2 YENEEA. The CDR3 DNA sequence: TGTGCCAGCAGCGGAACAGGGTCGGAGACCCAGTACTTC. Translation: CASSGTGSETQYF.

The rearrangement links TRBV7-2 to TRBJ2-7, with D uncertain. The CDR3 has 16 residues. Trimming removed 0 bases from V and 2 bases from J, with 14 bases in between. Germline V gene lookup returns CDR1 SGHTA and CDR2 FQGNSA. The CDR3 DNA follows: TGTGCCAGCAGCTTAGCTCTCTCGGTGGGCGCCTACGAGCAGTACTTC. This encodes CASSLALSVGAYEQYF.

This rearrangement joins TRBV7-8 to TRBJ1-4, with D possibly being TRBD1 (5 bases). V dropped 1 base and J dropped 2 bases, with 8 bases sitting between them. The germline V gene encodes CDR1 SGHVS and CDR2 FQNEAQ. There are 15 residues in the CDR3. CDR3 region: CASSLGGGTNEKLFF. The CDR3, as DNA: TGTGCCAGCAGCTTAGGCGGGGGTACTAATGAAAAACTGTTTTTT.

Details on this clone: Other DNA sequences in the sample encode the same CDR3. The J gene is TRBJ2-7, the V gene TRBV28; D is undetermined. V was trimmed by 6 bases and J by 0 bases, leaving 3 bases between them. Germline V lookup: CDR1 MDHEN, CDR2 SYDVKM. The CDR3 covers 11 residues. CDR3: CASSFSYEQYF. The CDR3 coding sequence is TGTGCCAGCAGCTTCTCCTACGAGCAGTACTTC.

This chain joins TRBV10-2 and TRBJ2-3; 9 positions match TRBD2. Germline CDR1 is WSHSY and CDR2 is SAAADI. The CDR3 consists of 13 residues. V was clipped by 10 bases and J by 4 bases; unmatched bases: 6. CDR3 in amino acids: CATAAGGPDTQYF. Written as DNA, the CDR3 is TGCGCCACCGCGGCGGGAGGGCCAGATACGCAGTATTTT.

In nucleotides, the CDR3 is TGTGCCAGTAGCCGAGGACAGGCAGGTACAGATACGCAGTATTTT. It codes for CASSRGQAGTDTQYF. The chain links TRBV19 to TRBJ2-3, with 7 bases lining up with TRBD1. With V trimmed by 6 bases and J by 3 bases, 9 bases remained unmatched. Germline CDR1 is LNHDA and CDR2 is SQIVND (reference sequence). This CDR3 contains 15 residues.

For the CDR3, the DNA is TGTGCCAGCACCTCAGCGGGAGGGGTCAATGAGCAGTTCTTC. It codes for CASTSAGGVNEQFF. V is TRBV13 and J is TRBJ2-1; 10 bases fit TRBD2. Germline CDR1 reads PRHDT; CDR2 reads FYEKMQ (reference sequence). V lost 7 bases, J lost 6 bases, and 6 bases stayed unmatched. The CDR3 is made up of 14 amino acids.

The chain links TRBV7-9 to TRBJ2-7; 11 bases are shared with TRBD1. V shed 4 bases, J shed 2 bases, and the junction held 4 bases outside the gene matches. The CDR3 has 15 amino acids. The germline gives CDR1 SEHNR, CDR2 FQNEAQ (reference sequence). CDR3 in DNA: TGTGCCAGCAGCTCATCGGGACAGGGGGCCTACGAGCAGTACTTC. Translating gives CASSSSGQGAYEQYF.

CDR3 coding DNA: TGTGCCAGCCCGACTTACCGCGGGGAGCTGTTTTTT. Its protein product is CASPTYRGELFF. The genes are TRBV6-5 and TRBJ2-2; unclear D gene. There are 12 residues in the CDR3. The V and J ends lost 8 bases and 7 bases respectively, with 11 bases between them. Germline loops: CDR1 MNHEY, CDR2 SVGAGI.

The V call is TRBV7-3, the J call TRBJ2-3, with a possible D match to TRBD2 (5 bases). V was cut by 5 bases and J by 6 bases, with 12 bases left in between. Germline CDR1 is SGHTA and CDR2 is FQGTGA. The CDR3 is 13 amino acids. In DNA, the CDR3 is TGTGCCAGCAGCCCCACCCCGGGGGATACGCAGTATTTT. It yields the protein CASSPTPGDTQYF.

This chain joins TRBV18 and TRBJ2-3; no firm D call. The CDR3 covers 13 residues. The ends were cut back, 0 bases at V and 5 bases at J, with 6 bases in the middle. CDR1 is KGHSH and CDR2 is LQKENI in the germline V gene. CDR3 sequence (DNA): TGTGCCAGCTCACCACCACCGAGAGATACGCAGTATTTT. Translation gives CASSPPPRDTQYF.

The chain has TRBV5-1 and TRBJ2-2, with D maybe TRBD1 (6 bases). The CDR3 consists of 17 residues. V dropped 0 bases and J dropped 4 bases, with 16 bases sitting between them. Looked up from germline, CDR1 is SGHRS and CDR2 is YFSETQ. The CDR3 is CASSLAPRDTATGELFF. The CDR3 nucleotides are TGCGCCAGCAGCTTGGCGCCCCGGGACACCGCCACCGGGGAGCTGTTTTTT.

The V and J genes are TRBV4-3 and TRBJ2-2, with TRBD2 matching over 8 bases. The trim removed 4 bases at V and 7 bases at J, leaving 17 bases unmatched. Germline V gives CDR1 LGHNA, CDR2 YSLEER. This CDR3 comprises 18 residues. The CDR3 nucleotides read TGCGCCAGCAGCCGACGAATAGCGGGGTATGAGAACGACGGGGAGCTGTTTTTT. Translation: CASSRRIAGYENDGELFF.

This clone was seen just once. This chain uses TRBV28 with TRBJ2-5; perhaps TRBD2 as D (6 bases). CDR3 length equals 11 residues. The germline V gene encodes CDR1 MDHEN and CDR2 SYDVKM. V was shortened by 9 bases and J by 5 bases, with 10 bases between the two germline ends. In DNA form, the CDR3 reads TGTGCCAGTAACCGGGGGGAGACCCAGTACTTC. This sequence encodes CASNRGETQYF.

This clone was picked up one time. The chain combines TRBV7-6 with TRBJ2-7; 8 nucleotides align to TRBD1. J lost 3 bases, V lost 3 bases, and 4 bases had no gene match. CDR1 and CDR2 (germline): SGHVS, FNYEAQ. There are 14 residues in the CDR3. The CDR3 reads CASSFRTGNYEQYF. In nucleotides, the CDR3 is TGTGCCAGCAGCTTTCGGACAGGGAACTACGAGCAGTACTTC.

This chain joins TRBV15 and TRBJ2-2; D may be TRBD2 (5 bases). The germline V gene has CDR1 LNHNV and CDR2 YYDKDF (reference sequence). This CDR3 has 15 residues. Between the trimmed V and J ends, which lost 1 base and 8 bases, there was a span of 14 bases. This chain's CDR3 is CATSRGGGGSGELFF. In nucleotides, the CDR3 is TGTGCCACCAGCAGAGGTGGAGGCGGGTCGGGGGAGCTGTTTTTT.

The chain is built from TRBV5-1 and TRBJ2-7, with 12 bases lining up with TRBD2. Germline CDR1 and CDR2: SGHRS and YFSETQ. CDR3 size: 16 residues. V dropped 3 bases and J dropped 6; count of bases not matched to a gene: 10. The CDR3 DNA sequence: TGCGCCAGCAGCTCGTCTGGACTAGCGGGGCGCCCCGAGCAGTACTTC. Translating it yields CASSSSGLAGRPEQYF.

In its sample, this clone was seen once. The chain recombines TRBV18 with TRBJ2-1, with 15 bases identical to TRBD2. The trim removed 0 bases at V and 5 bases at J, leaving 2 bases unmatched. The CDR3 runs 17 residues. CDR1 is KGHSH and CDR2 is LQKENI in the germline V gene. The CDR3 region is CASSPPGLAGGDNEQFF. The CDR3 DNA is TGTGCCAGCTCACCACCGGGACTAGCGGGAGGTGACAATGAGCAGTTCTTC.

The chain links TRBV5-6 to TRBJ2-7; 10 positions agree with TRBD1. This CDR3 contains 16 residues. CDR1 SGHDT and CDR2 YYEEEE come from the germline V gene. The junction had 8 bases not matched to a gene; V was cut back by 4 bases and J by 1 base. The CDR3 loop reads CASSPGTGVESYEQYF. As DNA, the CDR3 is TGTGCCAGCAGCCCCGGGACAGGGGTTGAATCCTACGAGCAGTACTTC.

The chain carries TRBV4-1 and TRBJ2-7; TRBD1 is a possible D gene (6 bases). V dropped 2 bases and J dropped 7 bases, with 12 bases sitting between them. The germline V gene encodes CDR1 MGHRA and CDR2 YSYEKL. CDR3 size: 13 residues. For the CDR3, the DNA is TGCGCCAGCAGCCAACCAGGGGTATGGGAGCAGTACTTC. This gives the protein CASSQPGVWEQYF.

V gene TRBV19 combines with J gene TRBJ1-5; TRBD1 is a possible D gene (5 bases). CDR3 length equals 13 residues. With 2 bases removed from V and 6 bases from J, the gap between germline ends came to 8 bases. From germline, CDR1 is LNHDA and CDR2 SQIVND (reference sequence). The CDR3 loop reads CASSIWGGQPQHF. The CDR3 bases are TGTGCCAGTAGTATATGGGGCGGTCAGCCCCAGCATTTT. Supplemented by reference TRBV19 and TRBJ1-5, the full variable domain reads DGGITQSPKYLFRKEGQNVTLSCEQNLNHDAMYWYRQDPGQGLRLIYYSQIVNDFQKGDIAEGYSVSREKKESFPLTVTSAQKNPTAFYLCASSIWGGQPQHFGDGTRLSIL.

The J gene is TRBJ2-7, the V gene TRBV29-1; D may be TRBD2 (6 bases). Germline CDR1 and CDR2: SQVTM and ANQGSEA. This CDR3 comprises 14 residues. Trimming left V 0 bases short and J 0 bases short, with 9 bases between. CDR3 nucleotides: TGCAGCGTTGAAGAAAACGGGAGCTCCTACGAGCAGTACTTC. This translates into CSVEENGSSYEQYF.